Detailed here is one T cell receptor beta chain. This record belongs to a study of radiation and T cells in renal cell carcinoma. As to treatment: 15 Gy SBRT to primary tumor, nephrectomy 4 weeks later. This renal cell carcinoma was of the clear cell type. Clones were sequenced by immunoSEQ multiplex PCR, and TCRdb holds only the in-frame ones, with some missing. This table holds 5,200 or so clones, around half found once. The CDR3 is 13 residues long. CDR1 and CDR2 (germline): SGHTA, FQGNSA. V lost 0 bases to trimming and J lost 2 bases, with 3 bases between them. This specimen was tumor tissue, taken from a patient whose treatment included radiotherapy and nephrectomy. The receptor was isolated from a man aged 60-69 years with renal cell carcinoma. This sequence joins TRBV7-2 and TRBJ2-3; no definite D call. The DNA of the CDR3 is TGTGCCAGCAGCTTAGCCTACACAGATACGCAGTATTTT. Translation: CASSLAYTDTQYF.